The next 25 T cell receptor beta chains were all read from a single sample in a study of T cell responses to AZD1222 COVID-19 vaccine. Repertoires were generated with immunoSEQ multiplex PCR, while TCRdb's copy carries only in-frame clones and drops some. The table lists tens of thousands of clones, about 88% of them singletons. Sequencing was performed on peripheral blood, taken 28 days after the second AZD1222 dose. These receptors all come from an adult who received the AZD1222 COVID-19 vaccine.

V gene TRBV10-2 combines with J gene TRBJ2-7, with TRBD2 identical over 14 bases. The V and J ends lost 8 bases and 1 base, in that order; junction bases with no gene match: 4. Germline CDR1 WSHSY, CDR2 SAAADI. The CDR3 has 15 amino acids. CDR3 sequence (DNA): TGCGCCAGCGGGACTAGCGGGAGAAGATCCTACGAGCAGTACGTC. Translating gives CASGTSGRRSYEQYV.

The rearrangement links TRBV5-1 to TRBJ1-6; 9 bases are a match to TRBD1. This CDR3 comprises 15 residues. CDR1 is SGHRS, CDR2 YFSETQ, per germline. With 0 bases clipped from V and 5 bases from J, the junction kept 0 bases outside the gene matches. The CDR3 coding sequence is TGCGCCAGCAGCTTGGGACAGGGGGATAATTCACCCCTCCACTTT. Protein product: CASSLGQGDNSPLHF.

The V call is TRBV10-3, the J call TRBJ2-7; tentatively, D is TRBD1 (5 bases). The CDR3 spans 15 residues. Trimming stripped 2 bases from V and 1 base from J, with 12 bases between. From germline, CDR1 is ENHRY and CDR2 SYGVKD. CDR3 amino acids: CAISEGHASSYEQYF. The CDR3 coding sequence is TGTGCCATCAGTGAGGGACACGCCTCGTCCTACGAGCAGTACTTC.

The V call is TRBV5-4, the J call TRBJ1-3; the match to TRBD1 covers 7 bases. The CDR3 consists of 16 residues. Germline lookup yields CDR1 SGHNT and CDR2 YYREEE (reference sequence). Germline trimming cut 0 bases from V and 1 base from J; bases unmatched to any gene: 4. The CDR3 nucleotides read TGTGCCAGCAGCTTGGGCAGGGGGAATTCTGGAAACACCATATATTTT. Protein product: CASSLGRGNSGNTIYF.

This chain uses TRBV19 with TRBJ2-3; D gene unclear. Trimming stripped 3 bases from V and 1 base from J, with 11 bases between. The CDR3 consists of 15 residues. The germline V gene has CDR1 LNHDA and CDR2 SQIVND (reference sequence). The CDR3 nucleotides read TGTGCCAGTAGTATCGGTAGCTCGGGCACAGATACGCAGTATTTT. Translating gives CASSIGSSGTDTQYF.

The V call is TRBV19, the J call TRBJ2-7; TRBD1 agrees at 9 bases. Losses at the gene ends were 2 bases for V and 3 bases for J; bases not matched to a gene: 5. This CDR3 has 15 residues. CDR1 LNHDA and CDR2 SQIVND come from the germline V gene (reference sequence). The DNA for the CDR3 is TGTGCCAGTAGTATATCCGGGACAGGGCTCTACGAGCAGTACTTC. Translation gives CASSISGTGLYEQYF.

The chain has TRBV7-2 and TRBJ2-7; 8 bases line up with TRBD1. Germline CDR1 SGHTA, CDR2 FQGNSA. The CDR3 is 12 residues long. J gave up 6 bases and V 5 bases, and 3 bases lay outside the gene matches. CDR3 region: CASSRTGGEQYV. CDR3 DNA: TGTGCCAGCAGCAGAACAGGGGGCGAGCAGTACGTC.

This clone has a single count. CDR3 region: CASSLGQGNEQFF. In DNA form, the CDR3 reads TGTGCCAGCAGCTTGGGACAGGGCAATGAGCAGTTCTTC. The chain joins TRBV7-9 to TRBJ2-1, with 9 bases matching TRBD1. The ends lost 3 bases at V and 6 bases at J; junction bases unmatched: 0. Germline CDR1 SEHNR, CDR2 FQNEAQ (reference sequence). The CDR3 consists of 13 residues.

CDR3 bases: TGTGCCAGTGCCACGGGGGAGACCCAGTACTTC. Amino acids: CASATGETQYF. This sequence joins TRBV19 and TRBJ2-5, with a possible D match to TRBD2 (5 bases). Germline V lookup: CDR1 LNHDA, CDR2 SQIVND (reference sequence). Trimming left V 8 bases short and J 5 bases short, with 9 bases between. The CDR3 consists of 11 residues.

V usage is TRBV19 and J usage is TRBJ1-1; 7 nucleotides line up with TRBD1. CDR1 is LNHDA, CDR2 SQIVND, per germline (reference sequence). The V gene end was trimmed by 5 bases and the J gene end by 2 bases; junction bases not matched to a gene: 5. The CDR3 loop spans 14 amino acids. The CDR3 loop is CASSPRDSNTEAFF. The CDR3 region has the DNA TGTGCCAGTAGTCCACGGGACAGTAACACTGAAGCTTTCTTT.

The chain links TRBV7-3 to TRBJ2-3; D unresolved. Germline CDR1 SGHTA, CDR2 FQGTGA. V was clipped by 1 base and J by 1 base, with 6 bases between them. This CDR3 is built from 14 residues. CDR3 coding DNA: TGTGCCAGCAGCTTAAACGGAGGCACAGATACGCAGTATTTT. Its protein product is CASSLNGGTDTQYF.

The chain recombines TRBV19 with TRBJ1-5, with D uncertain. This CDR3 spans 16 amino acids. Germline V gene sequence: CDR1 LNHDA, CDR2 SQIVND (reference sequence). V lost 2 bases to trimming and J lost 0 bases, with 11 bases between them. The CDR3 DNA reads as TGTGCCAGTAGTATATATGCGACATATAGCAATCAGCCCCAGCATTTT. This encodes CASSIYATYSNQPQHF.

The chain has TRBV7-3 and TRBJ2-6; perhaps TRBD1 as D (6 bases). From germline, CDR1 is SGHTA and CDR2 FQGTGA. The CDR3 loop spans 15 amino acids. V was shortened by 5 bases and J by 2 bases, with 10 bases between the two germline ends. The CDR3 bases are TGTGCCAGCAGCACAAACAGGGCTGGGGCCAACGTCCTGACTTTC. This encodes CASSTNRAGANVLTF.

The rearrangement links TRBV5-1 to TRBJ2-5; no clear D. Per the germline V gene, CDR1 is SGHRS and CDR2 is YFSETQ. The length of the CDR3 is 18 residues. Trimming removed 0 bases at V and 1 base at J, with 19 bases between. Here the CDR3 reads CASSLAKSGWVAQETQYF. CDR3 nucleotides: TGCGCCAGCAGCTTGGCCAAATCGGGTTGGGTAGCCCAAGAGACCCAGTACTTC.

J is TRBJ2-5 and V is TRBV18; 10 positions match TRBD1. Per the germline V gene, CDR1 is KGHSH and CDR2 is LQKENI. The CDR3 is made up of 15 amino acids. The junction had 6 bases not matched to a gene; V was cut back by 6 bases and J by 2 bases. CDR3 sequence: CASSRDRGNQETQYF. Written as DNA, the CDR3 is TGTGCCAGCTCCCGGGACAGGGGAAATCAAGAGACCCAGTACTTC.

The chain couples TRBV4-2 to TRBJ2-5; D gene uncertain. Germline CDR1 LGHNA, CDR2 YNFKEQ. The V end was cut by 1 base, the J end by 1 base, with 10 bases between. This CDR3 has 15 residues. The CDR3 protein is CASSQVRLGQETQYF. The CDR3 nucleotides are TGTGCCAGCAGCCAAGTCCGGCTAGGCCAAGAGACCCAGTACTTC.

The V and J genes are TRBV7-8 and TRBJ1-6; 10 positions match TRBD1. The CDR3 covers 15 residues. CDR1 is SGHVS and CDR2 is FQNEAQ in the germline V gene. The V gene end was trimmed by 5 bases and the J gene end by 7 bases; junction bases not matched to a gene: 5. The CDR3 sequence is CASSPRDRGNSPLHF. Written as DNA, the CDR3 is TGTGCCAGCAGCCCACGGGACAGGGGCAATTCACCCCTCCACTTT.

As concerns this clone: A junction end diverges from the germline sequence, so it may reflect a read error. The V gene is TRBV5-1, the J gene TRBJ2-2, with D possibly being TRBD1 or TRBD2 (6 bases each). CDR3 size: 13 residues. Germline lookup yields CDR1 SGHRS and CDR2 YFSETQ. CDR3 sequence (DNA): TGCGCCAGCAGCCCCGGTGGGGGGCGGCCGTGGCTTTTT. Translating it yields CASSPGGGRPWLF.

The V call is TRBV6-1, the J call TRBJ1-2, with D perhaps TRBD1 (5 bases). Trimming removed 3 bases from V and 8 bases from J, with 10 bases in between. This CDR3 has 12 residues. Germline values: CDR1 MNHNS, CDR2 SASEGT. As DNA, the CDR3 is TGTGCCAGCAGTGAGGGGGTATTCGGCTACACCTTC. Encoded protein: CASSEGVFGYTF.

DNA for the CDR3: TGTGCCAGCAGGGCGAGCGGGGGAAACCACTATGGCTACACCTTC. This codes for CASRASGGNHYGYTF. The rearrangement joins TRBV5-6 to TRBJ1-2, with D tentatively TRBD1 (5 bases). Trimming cost V 5 bases and J 3 bases, with 17 bases left between them. The CDR3 consists of 15 residues. Germline CDR1 SGHDT, CDR2 YYEEEE.

The genes are TRBV19 and TRBJ2-3; perhaps D is TRBD1 or TRBD2 (6 bases each). V lost 2 bases and J 1 base, leaving 13 bases between the germline ends. The CDR3 runs 16 residues. Looked up from germline, CDR1 is LNHDA and CDR2 is SQIVND (reference sequence). The CDR3 bases are TGTGCCAGTAGTATATCCCGGGGGCAGGGCACAGATACGCAGTATTTT. Protein: CASSISRGQGTDTQYF.

This clone has a single count. The V and J genes are TRBV27 and TRBJ1-6, with 7 nucleotides matching TRBD1. From germline, CDR1 is MNHEY and CDR2 SMNVEV (reference sequence). The V gene end was trimmed by 2 bases and the J gene end by 5 bases; junction bases not matched to a gene: 3. The CDR3 sequence is 15 residues long. For the CDR3, the DNA is TGTGCCAGCAGTTTAACGGGACAGCATAATTCACCCCTCCACTTT. Translation gives CASSLTGQHNSPLHF.

V is TRBV7-6 and J is TRBJ2-3, with TRBD2 identical over 11 bases. The germline CDR1 and CDR2 sequences are SGHVS and FNYEAQ. The CDR3 contains 16 residues. V shed 5 bases, J shed 3 bases, and the junction held 7 bases outside the gene matches. The CDR3 is CASSPRPSGGTDTQYF. In nucleotides, the CDR3 is TGTGCCAGCAGCCCCCGCCCTAGCGGGGGGACAGATACGCAGTATTTT.

CDR3 DNA: TGTGCCAGTAGTATAGGCAGGGAAACAGATACGCAGTATTTT. This sequence encodes CASSIGRETDTQYF. The V gene is TRBV19, the J gene TRBJ2-3; a weak D match, TRBD1 (5 bases). Germline assignment: CDR1 LNHDA and CDR2 SQIVND (reference sequence). The ends were cut back, 1 base at V and 3 bases at J, with 8 bases in the middle. This CDR3 is 14 amino acids long.

This rearrangement joins TRBV7-9 to TRBJ2-2; D ambiguous. Germline CDR1 SEHNR, CDR2 FQNEAQ (reference sequence). V was cut by 5 bases and J by 4 bases, with 11 bases left in between. The CDR3 has 14 residues. CDR3 residues: CASSIPLSTGELFF. The CDR3 bases are TGTGCCAGCAGCATCCCCTTAAGCACCGGGGAGCTGTTTTTT.